Below, 32 T cell receptor beta chains from the same sample are listed, as sequenced in a study of cytomegalovirus exposure and HLA in healthy donors. PCR involved 60 Vbeta and 13 Jbeta primers. Data came from immunoSEQ multiplex PCR; TCRdb stores just in-frame clones and leaves some out. The table shows roughly 250,000 clones, with about 66% occurring only once. The sequencing sample was made of PBMCs. These receptors all come from a female donor in good health and CMV-seronegative.

The rearrangement joins TRBV11-2 to TRBJ2-7; TRBD2 might be the D (7 bases). From germline, CDR1 is SGHAT and CDR2 FQNNGV. The CDR3 sequence is 16 residues long. The V gene lost 4 bases and the J gene lost 3 bases, with 19 bases spanning the gap. CDR3 in DNA: TGTGCCAGCAGCTGGGGGATGGGGGGGGGCCTCTACGAGCAGTACTTC. Its translation: CASSWGMGGGLYEQYF.

This chain joins TRBV19 and TRBJ1-1; D gene ambiguous. The CDR3 length is 12 residues. The germline CDR1 and CDR2 sequences are LNHDA and SQIVND (reference sequence). Trimming cost V 2 bases and J 6 bases, with 7 bases left between them. In DNA, the CDR3 is TGTGCCAGTAGTATATATCGGGCTGAAGCTTTCTTT. Translation gives CASSIYRAEAFF.

V and J are TRBV7-9 and TRBJ1-1; no definite D call. Germline V gives CDR1 SEHNR, CDR2 FQNEAQ (reference sequence). This CDR3 is 12 amino acids long. Deletions cut 0 bases from V and 7 bases from J, with 6 bases between. In DNA, the CDR3 is TGTGCCAGCAGCTTAGCGGGCCGTGAAGCTTTCTTT. Translated, it gives CASSLAGREAFF.

The chain combines TRBV7-3 with TRBJ2-1; tentative D call: TRBD2 (6 bases). CDR1 is SGHTA and CDR2 is FQGTGA in the germline V gene. The CDR3 covers 14 residues. Trimming stripped 5 bases from V and 0 bases from J, with 8 bases between. The CDR3 nucleotides read TGTGCCAGCAGCCCGGAGGGCTCCTACAATGAGCAGTTCTTC. Amino acids: CASSPEGSYNEQFF. Supplemented by reference TRBV7-3 and TRBJ2-1, the full variable domain reads GAGVSQTPSNKVTEKGKYVELRCDPISGHTALYWYRQSLGQGPEFLIYFQGTGAADDSGLPNDRFFAVRPEGSVSTLKIQRTERGDSAVYLCASSPEGSYNEQFFGPGTRLTVL.

The chain carries TRBV11-3 and TRBJ2-5; D is ambiguous. The DNA end is more similar to TRBJ2-7, so the J call may be wrong. Germline CDR1 reads SGHNT; CDR2 reads YENEEA. The CDR3 sequence is 13 residues long. The CDR3 reads CASSSLWDYEQYF. The CDR3 bases are TGTGCCAGCAGCTCACTTTGGGACTACGAGCAGTACTTC.

The V call is TRBV5-6, the J call TRBJ1-5, with D unclear. This CDR3 comprises 12 residues. V lost 0 bases to trimming and J lost 5 bases, with 3 bases between them. Germline V gives CDR1 SGHDT, CDR2 YYEEEE. CDR3 coding DNA: TGTGCCAGCAGCTTGGGCGATCAGCCCCAGCATTTT. It encodes CASSLGDQPQHF.

The chain has TRBV5-6 and TRBJ1-6, with TRBD1 matching 7 bases. V was clipped by 0 bases and J by 0 bases; unmatched bases: 0. The CDR3 extends over 16 amino acids. The germline gives CDR1 SGHDT, CDR2 YYEEEE. CDR3 loop: CASSLGQGSYNSPLHF. For the CDR3, the DNA is TGTGCCAGCAGCTTGGGACAGGGCTCCTATAATTCACCCCTCCACTTT.

This chain connects TRBV28 to TRBJ1-1; D may be TRBD1 (6 bases). The CDR3 sequence is 15 residues long. Germline values: CDR1 MDHEN, CDR2 SYDVKM. V was clipped by 7 bases and J by 1 base, with 16 bases between them. DNA of the CDR3: TGTGCCAGCATCCCATCGGGACACACGAACACTGAAGCTTTCTTT. Protein sequence: CASIPSGHTNTEAFF. The full variable domain, rest sourced from reference TRBV28 and TRBJ1-1, is DVKVTQSSRYLVKRTGEKVFLECVQDMDHENMFWYRQDPGLGLRLIYFSYDVKMKEKGDIPEGYSVSREKKERFSLILESASTNQTSMYLCASIPSGHTNTEAFFGQGTRLTVV.

This clone was detected a few times. The rearrangement joins TRBV4-1 to TRBJ1-5, with 8 bases fitting TRBD1. The CDR3 is 21 amino acids. V was pared by 1 base and J by 2 bases, with 19 bases of the junction left unmatched. CDR1 is MGHRA, CDR2 YSYEKL, per germline. The CDR3 here is CASSQVWVPGQVGDGNQPQHF. DNA for the CDR3: TGCGCCAGCAGCCAAGTTTGGGTCCCGGGACAGGTGGGAGATGGCAATCAGCCCCAGCATTTT.

The table lists this clone with a few counts. The chain is built from TRBV18 and TRBJ2-7; the match to TRBD1 covers 7 bases. V trimming: 6 bases; J trimming: 3 bases; junction bases outside the gene matches: 8. The CDR3 has 14 amino acids. Looked up from germline, CDR1 is KGHSH and CDR2 is LQKENI. The CDR3 loop reads CASSSTGALYEQYF. The DNA for the CDR3 is TGTGCCAGCTCGTCTACAGGGGCCCTCTACGAGCAGTACTTC.

This clone was observed a few times. V usage is TRBV2 and J usage is TRBJ2-2; 9 bases match TRBD1. Germline V lookup: CDR1 SNHLY, CDR2 FYNNEI. CDR3 length equals 15 residues. The trim removed 10 bases at V and 3 bases at J, leaving 9 bases unmatched. CDR3 residues: CAKRSTGGDTGELFF. CDR3 in DNA: TGTGCCAAGCGGTCCACAGGGGGCGACACCGGGGAGCTGTTTTTT. The full variable domain, in which reference TRBV2 and TRBJ2-2 provide the parts outside the CDR3, is EPEVTQTPSHQVTQMGQEVILRCVPISNHLYFYWYRQILGQKVEFLVSFYNNEISEKSEIFDDQFSVERPDGSNFTLKIRSTKLEDSAMYFCAKRSTGGDTGELFFGEGSRLTVL.

J is TRBJ2-4 and V is TRBV28; D is possibly TRBD1 (6 bases). The CDR3 is 19 residues long. CDR1 MDHEN and CDR2 SYDVKM come from the germline V gene. Between the trimmed V and J ends, which lost 6 bases and 1 base, there was a span of 25 bases. The CDR3 sequence: CASSYPRDTSPGAKNIQYF. The CDR3 DNA sequence: TGTGCCAGCAGCTACCCCCGGGACACGAGCCCGGGGGCCAAAAACATTCAGTACTTC.

V usage is TRBV28 and J usage is TRBJ1-2; 10 bases fit TRBD1. In germline, CDR1 is MDHEN, CDR2 SYDVKM. The CDR3 has 14 amino acids. V shed 2 bases, J shed 8 bases, and the junction held 5 bases outside the gene matches. This chain's CDR3 is CASSLRQGAGGYTF. The CDR3, as DNA: TGTGCCAGCAGTTTAAGACAGGGGGCGGGCGGCTACACCTTC.

This clone was found a few times. V usage is TRBV28 and J usage is TRBJ2-7, with 9 bases identical to TRBD2. The CDR3 extends over 17 amino acids. Germline lookup yields CDR1 MDHEN and CDR2 SYDVKM. V was pared by 6 bases and J by 1 base, with 13 bases of the junction left unmatched. Here the CDR3 reads CASSRSSGAGGSYEQYF. The CDR3 DNA reads as TGTGCCAGCAGCCGCTCAAGTGGAGCGGGAGGTTCCTACGAGCAGTACTTC.

Note on this clone: The conserved phenylalanine or tryptophan normally closing the CDR3 is absent here, so this likely arose from a read error. This chain connects TRBV5-1 to TRBJ1-2; maybe TRBD1 (6 bases). CDR3 length equals 15 residues. CDR1 is SGHRS, CDR2 YFSETQ, per germline. With 0 bases removed from V and 3 bases from J, the gap between germline ends came to 12 bases. CDR3 DNA: TGCGCCAGCAGCTTGGTGGGGGCGGGCGACTATGGCTACACCCTC. Translating it yields CASSLVGAGDYGYTL.

The chain has TRBV11-3 and TRBJ2-1, with 7 bases fitting TRBD2. Per germline, CDR1 SGHNT and CDR2 YENEEA. Trimming removed 4 bases from V and 7 bases from J; junction bases left unmatched: 7. The CDR3 is 14 amino acids. As DNA, the CDR3 is TGTGCCAGCAGCTCTGACCGGACTAGGAATGAGCAGTTCTTC. It specifies CASSSDRTRNEQFF.

The J gene is TRBJ2-1, the V gene TRBV5-5; 10 bases are a match to TRBD2. The trim removed 0 bases at V and 8 bases at J, leaving 8 bases unmatched. This CDR3 is built from 16 residues. CDR1 SGHKS and CDR2 YYEKEE come from the germline V gene (reference sequence). As DNA, the CDR3 is TGTGCCAGCAGCTTGGTGGCTAGCGGGAGTAAGGATGAGCAGTTCTTC. Translating gives CASSLVASGSKDEQFF.

On this clone: Lacking the conserved final phenylalanine or tryptophan, this CDR3 likely reflects a read error. V gene TRBV11-2 combines with J gene TRBJ2-7; the D is unclear. V gave up 4 bases and J gave up 5 bases, with 18 bases separating them. The CDR3 runs to 15 residues. Germline values: CDR1 SGHAT, CDR2 FQNNGV. CDR3 sequence: CASSSPEILRHEQYL. As DNA, the CDR3 is TGTGCCAGCAGCTCCCCGGAGATACTCCGCCACGAGCAGTACCTC.

This clone occurred a few times. V gene TRBV5-6 combines with J gene TRBJ1-1; 7 bases line up with TRBD1. The V gene end was trimmed by 0 bases and the J gene end by 0 bases; junction bases not matched to a gene: 8. The germline CDR1 and CDR2 sequences are SGHDT and YYEEEE. The CDR3 consists of 17 residues. CDR3 region: CASSLVLPGGLNTEAFF. The CDR3 DNA reads TGTGCCAGCAGCTTGGTCCTGCCAGGGGGTCTGAACACTGAAGCTTTCTTT.

This clone appeared once. The chain uses TRBV28 and TRBJ2-3, with 7 nucleotides matching TRBD1. The CDR3 runs 15 residues. Germline CDR1 is MDHEN and CDR2 is SYDVKM. V was clipped by 10 bases and J by 4 bases; unmatched bases: 14. The CDR3 sequence is CATFPPTGVPDTQYF. The DNA of the CDR3 is TGTGCCACATTCCCGCCCACAGGGGTTCCAGATACGCAGTATTTT.

CDR3 residues: CAILQPGLAGINEQFF. The DNA of the CDR3 is TGTGCCATCCTGCAACCGGGACTAGCGGGAATCAATGAGCAGTTCTTC. The V gene is TRBV10-3, the J gene TRBJ2-1; TRBD2 aligns across 13 bases. The CDR3 consists of 16 residues. After removal of 8 bases from V and 6 bases from J, the junction contained 10 bases not matched to a gene. Germline V lookup: CDR1 ENHRY, CDR2 SYGVKD.

This clone was detected only a few times. The V and J genes are TRBV7-9 and TRBJ2-7; 7 nucleotides align to TRBD2. The J segment lost 0 bases and the V segment lost 4 bases, leaving 9 bases of the junction unmatched. CDR1 SEHNR and CDR2 FQNEAQ come from the germline V gene (reference sequence). CDR3 length equals 16 residues. The CDR3 loop reads CASSWPSGRSSYEQYF. The CDR3 bases are TGTGCCAGCAGCTGGCCTAGCGGCCGTAGCTCCTACGAGCAGTACTTC.

This sequence joins TRBV23-1 and TRBJ2-7; 9 positions agree with TRBD1. TRBV23-1 is designated an ORF whose function remains uncertain. V lost 1 base and J lost 4; bases outside the gene matches: 17. The CDR3 loop spans 19 amino acids. The chain's CDR3 is CASSQYRTGVPLGGYEQYF. The CDR3 DNA is TGCGCCAGCAGTCAATACAGGACAGGGGTCCCCTTAGGGGGGTACGAGCAGTACTTC.

V gene TRBV7-8 combines with J gene TRBJ2-7; D ambiguous. Trimming cost V 2 bases and J 0 bases, with 11 bases left between them. CDR1 SGHVS and CDR2 FQNEAQ come from the germline V gene. This CDR3 contains 15 residues. CDR3 protein: CASSLTDKTSYEQYF. The CDR3 region has the DNA TGTGCCAGCAGCTTAACCGACAAGACCTCCTACGAGCAGTACTTC.

V gene TRBV4-1 combines with J gene TRBJ1-6; TRBD1 matches at 8 bases. The CDR3 covers 15 residues. From germline, CDR1 is MGHRA and CDR2 YSYEKL. V shed 1 base, J shed 7 bases, and the junction held 3 bases outside the gene matches. The CDR3, as DNA: TGCGCCAGCAGCCAAGCCGGACAGGGCAATTCACCCCTCCACTTT. This codes for CASSQAGQGNSPLHF.

The rearrangement uses TRBV9 and TRBJ2-1; 10 nucleotides agree with TRBD2. Germline CDR1 reads SGDLS; CDR2 reads YYNGEE. V trimming: 2 bases; J trimming: 8 bases; junction bases outside the gene matches: 10. This CDR3 contains 16 residues. Here the CDR3 reads CASSVGRRLAGDEQFF. As DNA, the CDR3 is TGTGCCAGCAGCGTCGGGCGGAGGCTAGCGGGAGATGAGCAGTTCTTC.

The J gene is TRBJ2-3, the V gene TRBV7-9; D uncertain. This CDR3 is 12 amino acids long. V was shortened by 1 base and J by 7 bases, with 6 bases between the two germline ends. From germline, CDR1 is SEHNR and CDR2 FQNEAQ (reference sequence). DNA of the CDR3: TGTGCCAGCAGCTTAGATTGGCATACGCAGTATTTT. It yields the protein CASSLDWHTQYF.

This clone was seen only a few times. The chain combines TRBV2 with TRBJ2-2; 15 bases fit TRBD2. Germline CDR1 is SNHLY and CDR2 is FYNNEI. J lost 0 bases, V lost 6 bases, and 2 bases had no gene match. This CDR3 is 17 amino acids long. CDR3 DNA sequence: TGTGCCAGCAGAGGACTAGCGGGAGGGCCGAACACCGGGGAGCTGTTTTTT. As protein: CASRGLAGGPNTGELFF.

The chain employs TRBV5-1 and TRBJ2-7, with no clear D. V dropped 0 bases and J dropped 2 bases, with 9 bases sitting between them. The CDR3 is made up of 14 amino acids. Germline CDR1 SGHRS, CDR2 YFSETQ. The CDR3 loop reads CASSLDPGTYEQYF. The DNA for the CDR3 is TGCGCCAGCAGCTTGGATCCGGGTACCTACGAGCAGTACTTC.

This sequence joins TRBV10-3 and TRBJ1-6; D perhaps matches TRBD1 (5 bases). Germline CDR1 reads ENHRY; CDR2 reads SYGVKD. Trimming left V 2 bases short and J 10 bases short, with 15 bases between. CDR3 length equals 15 residues. The CDR3 DNA reads as TGTGCCATCAGTGAGAAGATGATCGGGGGATCACCCCTCCACTTT. This gives the protein CAISEKMIGGSPLHF.

This clone has more than one count but fewer than ten. The genes are TRBV7-3 and TRBJ2-2, with 12 positions matching TRBD2. CDR1 is SGHTA, CDR2 FQGTGA, per germline. This CDR3 region has 17 residues. Trimming took 4 bases from V and 4 from J; bases not matched to a gene: 7. As DNA, the CDR3 is TGTGCCAGCAGCTCCCTACTAGCGGGAGGTCCCACCGGGGAGCTGTTTTTT. Translated: CASSSLLAGGPTGELFF.

This clone was observed a handful of times. This chain links TRBV28 with TRBJ2-4; 9 nucleotides line up with TRBD2. The CDR3 spans 17 residues. CDR1 is MDHEN, CDR2 SYDVKM, per germline. V gave up 7 bases and J gave up 5 bases; unmatched junction bases: 15. CDR3 loop: CASNPGQGLAIQNIQYF. The CDR3 bases are TGTGCCAGCAATCCTGGGCAAGGACTAGCGATTCAAAACATTCAGTACTTC.